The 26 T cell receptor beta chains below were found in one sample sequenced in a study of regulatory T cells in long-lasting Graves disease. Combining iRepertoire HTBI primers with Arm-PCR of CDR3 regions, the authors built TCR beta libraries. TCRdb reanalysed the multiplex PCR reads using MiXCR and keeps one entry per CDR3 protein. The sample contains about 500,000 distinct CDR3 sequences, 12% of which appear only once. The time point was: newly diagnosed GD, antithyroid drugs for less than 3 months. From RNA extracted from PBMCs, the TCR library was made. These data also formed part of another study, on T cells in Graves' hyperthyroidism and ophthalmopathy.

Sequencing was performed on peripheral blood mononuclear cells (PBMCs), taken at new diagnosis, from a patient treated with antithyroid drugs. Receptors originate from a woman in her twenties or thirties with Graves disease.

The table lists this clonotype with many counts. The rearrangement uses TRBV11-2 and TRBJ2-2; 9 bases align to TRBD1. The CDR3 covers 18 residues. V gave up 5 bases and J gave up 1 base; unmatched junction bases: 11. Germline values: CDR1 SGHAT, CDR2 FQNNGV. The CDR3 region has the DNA TGTGCCAGCAGCACTCGGGACAGGGAGCTTAAGAACACCGGGGAGCTGTTTTTT. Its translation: CASSTRDRELKNTGELFF.

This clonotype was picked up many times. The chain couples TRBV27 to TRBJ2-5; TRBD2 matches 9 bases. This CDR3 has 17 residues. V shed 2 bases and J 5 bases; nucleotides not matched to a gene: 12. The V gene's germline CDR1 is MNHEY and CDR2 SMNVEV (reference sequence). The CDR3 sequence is CASSLGVGLASGETQYF. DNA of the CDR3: TGTGCCAGCAGTTTAGGAGTGGGACTAGCCTCAGGGGAGACCCAGTACTTC.

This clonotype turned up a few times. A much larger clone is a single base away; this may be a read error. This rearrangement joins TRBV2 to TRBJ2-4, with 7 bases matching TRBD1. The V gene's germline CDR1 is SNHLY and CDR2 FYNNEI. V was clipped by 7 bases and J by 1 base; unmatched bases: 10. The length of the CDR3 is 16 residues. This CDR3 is CASKGRKGAAKNIQYF. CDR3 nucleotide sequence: TGTGCCAGCAAAGGTCGAAAGGGGGCTGCCAAAAACATTCAGTACTTC.

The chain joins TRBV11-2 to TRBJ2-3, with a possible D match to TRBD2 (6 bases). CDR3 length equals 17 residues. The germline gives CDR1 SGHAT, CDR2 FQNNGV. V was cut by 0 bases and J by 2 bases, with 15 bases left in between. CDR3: CASSLDLASESTDTQYF. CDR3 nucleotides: TGTGCCAGCAGCTTAGATCTGGCTAGCGAGTCCACAGATACGCAGTATTTT. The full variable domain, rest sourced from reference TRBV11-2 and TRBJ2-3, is EAGVAQSPRYKIIEKRQSVAFWCNPISGHATLYWYQQILGQGPKLLIQFQNNGVVDDSQLPKDRFSAERLKGVDSTLKIQPAKLEDSAVYLCASSLDLASESTDTQYFGPGTRLTVL.

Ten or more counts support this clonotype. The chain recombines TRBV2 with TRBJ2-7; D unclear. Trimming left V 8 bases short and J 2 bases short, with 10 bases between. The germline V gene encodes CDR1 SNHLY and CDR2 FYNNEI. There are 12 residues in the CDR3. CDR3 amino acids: CASRSVTYEQYF. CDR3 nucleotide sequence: TGTGCCAGCCGAAGTGTTACCTACGAGCAGTACTTC.

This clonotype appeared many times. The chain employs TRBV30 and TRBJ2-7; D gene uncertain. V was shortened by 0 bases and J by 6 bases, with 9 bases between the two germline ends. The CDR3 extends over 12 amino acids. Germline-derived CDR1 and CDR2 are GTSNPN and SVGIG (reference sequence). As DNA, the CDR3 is TGTGCCTGGAGTGTTAAGGTGGGCGAGCAGTACTTC. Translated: CAWSVKVGEQYF.

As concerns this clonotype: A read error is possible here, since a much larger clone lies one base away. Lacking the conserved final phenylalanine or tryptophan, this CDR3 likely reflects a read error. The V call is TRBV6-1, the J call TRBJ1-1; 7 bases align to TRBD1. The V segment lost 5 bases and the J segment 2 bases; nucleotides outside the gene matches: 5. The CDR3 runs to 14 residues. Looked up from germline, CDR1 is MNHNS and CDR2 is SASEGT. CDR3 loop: CASSNYRGNTEAFS. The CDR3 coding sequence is TGTGCCAGCAGTAACTACAGGGGTAACACTGAAGCTTTCTCT.

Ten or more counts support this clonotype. The CDR3 DNA follows: TGTGCCAGCAACCCGGACGAGCGGAGGGGGAATGAGCAGTTCTTC. Protein product: CASNPDERRGNEQFF. V is TRBV12-3 or TRBV12-4 and J is TRBJ2-1; D may correspond to TRBD1 or TRBD2 (6 bases each). Trimming left V 7 bases short and J 7 bases short, with 20 bases between. CDR3 length: 15 amino acids.

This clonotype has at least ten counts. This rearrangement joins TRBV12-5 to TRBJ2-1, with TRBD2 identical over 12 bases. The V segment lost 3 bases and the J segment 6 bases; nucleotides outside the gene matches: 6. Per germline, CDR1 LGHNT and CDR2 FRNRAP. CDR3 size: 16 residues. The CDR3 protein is CASGLITSGRPNEQFF. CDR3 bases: TGTGCTAGTGGTTTAATAACTAGCGGGAGGCCCAATGAGCAGTTCTTC.

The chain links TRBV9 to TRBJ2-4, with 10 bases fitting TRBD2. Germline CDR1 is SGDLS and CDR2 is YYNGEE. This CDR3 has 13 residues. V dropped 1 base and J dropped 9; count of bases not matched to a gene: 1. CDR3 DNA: TGTGCCAGCAGCGTAACTAGCGGGGCCATTCAGTACTTC. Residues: CASSVTSGAIQYF. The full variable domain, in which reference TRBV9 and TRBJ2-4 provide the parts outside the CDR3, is DSGVTQTPKHLITATGQRVTLRCSPRSGDLSVYWYQQSLDQGLQFLIQYYNGEERAKGNILERFSAQQFPDLHSELNLSSLELGDSALYFCASSVTSGAIQYFGAGTRLSVL.

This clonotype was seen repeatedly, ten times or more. CDR3 DNA sequence: TGTGCCAGCAGTGTCGACATTACCGGGGAGCTGTTTTTT. Protein sequence: CASSVDITGELFF. This sequence joins TRBV2 and TRBJ2-2; D ambiguous. The CDR3 spans 13 residues. Per germline, CDR1 SNHLY and CDR2 FYNNEI. Trimming cost V 4 bases and J 5 bases, with 8 bases left between them. The full variable domain, rest sourced from reference TRBV2 and TRBJ2-2, is EPEVTQTPSHQVTQMGQEVILRCVPISNHLYFYWYRQILGQKVEFLVSFYNNEISEKSEIFDDQFSVERPDGSNFTLKIRSTKLEDSAMYFCASSVDITGELFFGEGSRLTVL.

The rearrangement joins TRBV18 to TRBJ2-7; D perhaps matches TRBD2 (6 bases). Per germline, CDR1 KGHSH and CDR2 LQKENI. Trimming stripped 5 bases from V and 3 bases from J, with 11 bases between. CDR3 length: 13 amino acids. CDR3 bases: TGTGCCAGCTCAATAGGAGGGGACTACGAGCAGTACTTC. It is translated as CASSIGGDYEQYF.

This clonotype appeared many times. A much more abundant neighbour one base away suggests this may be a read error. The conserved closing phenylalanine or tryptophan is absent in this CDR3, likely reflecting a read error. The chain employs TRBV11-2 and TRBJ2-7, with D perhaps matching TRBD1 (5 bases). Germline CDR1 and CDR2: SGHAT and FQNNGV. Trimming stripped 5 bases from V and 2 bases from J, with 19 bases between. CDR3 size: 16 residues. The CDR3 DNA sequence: TGTGCCAGCAGCGTCATCAGGGCGACCAGAACCTACGAGCAGTACCTC. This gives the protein CASSVIRATRTYEQYL.

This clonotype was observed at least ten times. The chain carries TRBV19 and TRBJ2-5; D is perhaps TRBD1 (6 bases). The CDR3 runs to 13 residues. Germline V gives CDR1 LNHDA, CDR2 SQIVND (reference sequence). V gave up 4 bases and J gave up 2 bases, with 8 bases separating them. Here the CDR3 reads CASSKGGQETQYF. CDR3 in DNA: TGTGCCAGTAGTAAAGGGGGACAAGAGACCCAGTACTTC. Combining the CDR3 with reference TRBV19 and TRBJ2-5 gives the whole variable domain DGGITQSPKYLFRKEGQNVTLSCEQNLNHDAMYWYRQDPGQGLRLIYYSQIVNDFQKGDIAEGYSVSREKKESFPLTVTSAQKNPTAFYLCASSKGGQETQYFGPGTRLLVL.

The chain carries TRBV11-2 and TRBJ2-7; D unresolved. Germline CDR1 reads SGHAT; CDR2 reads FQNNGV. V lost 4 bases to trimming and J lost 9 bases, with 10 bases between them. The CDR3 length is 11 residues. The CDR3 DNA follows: TGTGCCAGCAGCTCCCTGGGTGCGCAGTACTTC. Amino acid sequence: CASSSLGAQYF.

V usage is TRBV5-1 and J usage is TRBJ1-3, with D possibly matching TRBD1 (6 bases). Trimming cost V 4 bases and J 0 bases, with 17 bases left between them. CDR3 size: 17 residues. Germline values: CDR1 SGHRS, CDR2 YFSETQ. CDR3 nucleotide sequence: TGCGCCAGCAGCGACCGCCCGGACAGCCGCTCTGGAAACACCATATATTTT. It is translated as CASSDRPDSRSGNTIYF.

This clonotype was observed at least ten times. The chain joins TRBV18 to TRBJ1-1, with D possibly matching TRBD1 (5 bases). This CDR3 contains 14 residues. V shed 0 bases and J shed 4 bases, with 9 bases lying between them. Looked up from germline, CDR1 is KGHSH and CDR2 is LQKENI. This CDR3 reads CASSPPMGGTEAFF. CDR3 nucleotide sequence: TGTGCCAGCTCACCACCGATGGGGGGCACTGAAGCTTTCTTT.

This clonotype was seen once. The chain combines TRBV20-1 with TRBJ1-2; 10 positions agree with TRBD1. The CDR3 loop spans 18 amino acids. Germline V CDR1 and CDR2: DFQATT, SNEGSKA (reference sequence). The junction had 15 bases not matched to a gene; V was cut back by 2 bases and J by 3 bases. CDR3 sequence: CSARRGARDRGHDYGYTF. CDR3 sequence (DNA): TGCAGTGCTAGACGGGGGGCCCGCGACAGGGGGCATGACTATGGCTACACCTTC.

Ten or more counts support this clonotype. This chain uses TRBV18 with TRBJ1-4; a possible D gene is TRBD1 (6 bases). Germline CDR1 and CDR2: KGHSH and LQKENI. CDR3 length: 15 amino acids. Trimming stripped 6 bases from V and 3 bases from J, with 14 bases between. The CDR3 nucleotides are TGTGCCAGCTCGCTCTACAGGGAAGCTAATGAAAAACTGTTTTTT. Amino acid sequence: CASSLYREANEKLFF.

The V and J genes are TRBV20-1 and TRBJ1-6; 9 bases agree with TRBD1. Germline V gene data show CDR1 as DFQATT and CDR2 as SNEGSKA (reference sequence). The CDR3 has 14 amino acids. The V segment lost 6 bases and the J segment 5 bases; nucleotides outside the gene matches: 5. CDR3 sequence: CSAVDRGNNSPLHF. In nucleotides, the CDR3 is TGCAGTGCCGTAGACAGGGGGAATAATTCACCCCTCCACTTT.

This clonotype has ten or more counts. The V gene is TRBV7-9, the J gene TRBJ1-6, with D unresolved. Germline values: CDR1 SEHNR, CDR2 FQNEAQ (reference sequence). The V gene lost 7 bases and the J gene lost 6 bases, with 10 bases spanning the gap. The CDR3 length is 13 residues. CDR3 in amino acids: CASTASSNSPLHF. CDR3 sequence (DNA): TGTGCCAGCACCGCGTCTTCTAATTCACCCCTCCACTTT.

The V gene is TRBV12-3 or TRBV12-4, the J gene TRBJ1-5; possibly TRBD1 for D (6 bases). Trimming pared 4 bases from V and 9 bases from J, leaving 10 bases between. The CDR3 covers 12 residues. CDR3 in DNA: TGTGCCAGCAGTTCAGGGGATCGGCCCCAGCATTTT. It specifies CASSSGDRPQHF.

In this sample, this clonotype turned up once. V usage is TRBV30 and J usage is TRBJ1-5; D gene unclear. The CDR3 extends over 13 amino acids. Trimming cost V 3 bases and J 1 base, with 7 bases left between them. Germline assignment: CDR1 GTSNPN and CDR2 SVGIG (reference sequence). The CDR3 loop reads CAWSADSNQPQHF. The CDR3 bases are TGTGCCTGGAGCGCGGACAGCAATCAGCCCCAGCATTTT.

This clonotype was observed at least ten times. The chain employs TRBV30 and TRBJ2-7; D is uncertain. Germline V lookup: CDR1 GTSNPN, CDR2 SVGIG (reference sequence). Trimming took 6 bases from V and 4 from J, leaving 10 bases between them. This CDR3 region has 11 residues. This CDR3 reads CACKARYEQYF. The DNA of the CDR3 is TGTGCCTGCAAGGCTCGATACGAGCAGTACTTC. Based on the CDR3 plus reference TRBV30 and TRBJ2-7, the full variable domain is SQTIHQWPATLVQPVGSPLSLECTVEGTSNPNLYWYRQAAGRGLQLLFYSVGIGQISSEVPQNLSASRPQDRQFILSSKKLLLSDSGFYLCACKARYEQYFGPGTRLTVT.

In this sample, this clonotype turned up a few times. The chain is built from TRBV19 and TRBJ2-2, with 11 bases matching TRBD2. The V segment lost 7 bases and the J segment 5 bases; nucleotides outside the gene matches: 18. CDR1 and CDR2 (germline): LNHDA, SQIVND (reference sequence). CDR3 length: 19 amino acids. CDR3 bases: TGTGCCAGTACCACCCGTGGGGCGACTAGCGGGACCAATACCGGGGAGCTGTTTTTT. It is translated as CASTTRGATSGTNTGELFF. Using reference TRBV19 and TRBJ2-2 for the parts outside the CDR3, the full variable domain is DGGITQSPKYLFRKEGQNVTLSCEQNLNHDAMYWYRQDPGQGLRLIYYSQIVNDFQKGDIAEGYSVSREKKESFPLTVTSAQKNPTAFYLCASTTRGATSGTNTGELFFGEGSRLTVL.

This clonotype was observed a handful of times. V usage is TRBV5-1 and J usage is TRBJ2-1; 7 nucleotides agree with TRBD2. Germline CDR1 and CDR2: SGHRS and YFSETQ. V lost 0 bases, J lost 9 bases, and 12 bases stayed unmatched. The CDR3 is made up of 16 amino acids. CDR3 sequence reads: CASSLAPAGVGGEQFF. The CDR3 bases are TGCGCCAGCAGCTTGGCACCCGCGGGAGTGGGGGGTGAGCAGTTCTTC.